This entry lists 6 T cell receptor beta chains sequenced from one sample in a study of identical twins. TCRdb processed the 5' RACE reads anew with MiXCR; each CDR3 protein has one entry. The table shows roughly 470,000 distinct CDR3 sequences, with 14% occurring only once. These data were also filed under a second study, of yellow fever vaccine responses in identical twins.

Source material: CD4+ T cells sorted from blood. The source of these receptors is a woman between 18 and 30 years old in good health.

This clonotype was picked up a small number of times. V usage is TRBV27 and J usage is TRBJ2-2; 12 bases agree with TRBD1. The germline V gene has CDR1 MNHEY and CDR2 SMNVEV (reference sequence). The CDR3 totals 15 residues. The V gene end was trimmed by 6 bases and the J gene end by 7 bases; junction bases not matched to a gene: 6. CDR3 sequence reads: CASRRDRGQGGELFF. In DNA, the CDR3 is TGTGCCAGCAGACGGGACAGGGGGCAGGGCGGGGAGCTGTTTTTT.

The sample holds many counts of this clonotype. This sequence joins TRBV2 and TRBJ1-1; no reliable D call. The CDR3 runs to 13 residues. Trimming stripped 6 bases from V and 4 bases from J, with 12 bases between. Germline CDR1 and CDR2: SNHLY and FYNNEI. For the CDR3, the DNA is TGTGCCAGCAGGGCCCGGGCCGGCACTGAAGCTTTCTTT. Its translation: CASRARAGTEAFF.

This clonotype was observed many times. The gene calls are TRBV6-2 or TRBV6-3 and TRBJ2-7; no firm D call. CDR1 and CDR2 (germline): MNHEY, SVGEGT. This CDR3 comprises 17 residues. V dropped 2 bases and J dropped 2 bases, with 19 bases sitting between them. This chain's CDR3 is CASSYRDTVKVTYEQYF. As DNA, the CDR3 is TGTGCCAGCAGTTACAGAGATACAGTCAAAGTAACCTACGAGCAGTACTTC.

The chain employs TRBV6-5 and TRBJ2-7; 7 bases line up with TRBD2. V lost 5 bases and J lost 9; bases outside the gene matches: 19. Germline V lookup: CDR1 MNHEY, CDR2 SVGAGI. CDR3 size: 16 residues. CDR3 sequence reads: CASSHLPGTTQLGQYF. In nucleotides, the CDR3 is TGTGCCAGCAGTCACCTCCCAGGGACTACCCAACTCGGGCAGTACTTC.

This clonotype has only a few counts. CDR3 nucleotide sequence: TGTGCCAGCAGCGTTAGTAGCGGGGGGGCCTACGAGCAGTACTTC. This sequence encodes CASSVSSGGAYEQYF. The genes are TRBV9 and TRBJ2-7; the match to TRBD2 covers 11 bases. Unmatched junction bases numbered 3, after V lost 2 bases and J lost 2 bases. From germline, CDR1 is SGDLS and CDR2 YYNGEE. CDR3 length: 15 residues.

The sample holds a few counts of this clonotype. The CDR3 is CASSARSMRQETQYF. For the CDR3, the DNA is TGTGCCAGCAGCGCAAGATCTATGCGGCAAGAGACCCAGTACTTC. The V gene is TRBV3-1, the J gene TRBJ2-5, with no clear D. CDR1 LGHDT and CDR2 YNNKEL come from the germline V gene (reference sequence). The CDR3 is made up of 15 amino acids. Between the trimmed V and J ends, which lost 5 bases and 2 bases, there was a span of 15 bases.